This T cell receptor beta chain is drawn from a study of cytomegalovirus exposure and HLA in healthy donors. 13 Jbeta primers and 60 Vbeta primers were used for the PCR. The table came from immunoSEQ multiplex PCR; TCRdb's copy has only in-frame clones and leaves some out. The sample includes around 150,000 clones, 65% to 80% of them seen just once. General study results and limits: Compared with the roughly 670-donor mean, an Asian-associated ancestry cluster reportedly had fewer N-insertions, according to a later analysis. A few of the chains that were CMV-associated were confirmed in vitro to be specific for CMV antigens.

About this clone itself: Antigen specificity is unknown.

CDR3 length equals 16 residues. V lost 0 bases to trimming and J lost 3 bases, with 16 bases between them. CDR1 and CDR2 from the germline V gene are SGHNT and YYREEE (reference sequence). Specimen: PBMCs. V and J are TRBV5-4 and TRBJ2-7, with D possibly matching TRBD1 (6 bases). This clonotype was sampled from a man aged 35 to 55 in good health and CMV-seronegative. CDR3 DNA sequence: TGTGCCAGCAGCTTGGCCAGGGGAAATGGGAACTACGAGCAGTACTTC. It specifies CASSLARGNGNYEQYF.